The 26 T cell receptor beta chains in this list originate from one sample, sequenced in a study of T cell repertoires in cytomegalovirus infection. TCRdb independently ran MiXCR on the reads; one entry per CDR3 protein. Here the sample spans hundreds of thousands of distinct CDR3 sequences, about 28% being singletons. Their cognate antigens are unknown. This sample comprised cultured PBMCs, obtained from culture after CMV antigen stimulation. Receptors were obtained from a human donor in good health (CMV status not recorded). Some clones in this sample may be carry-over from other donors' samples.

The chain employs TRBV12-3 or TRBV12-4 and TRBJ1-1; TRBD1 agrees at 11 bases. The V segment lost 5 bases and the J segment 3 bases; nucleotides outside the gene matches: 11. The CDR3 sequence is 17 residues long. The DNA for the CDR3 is TGTGCCAGCAGTCCGGGACAGGGGGTTCCTGGGGACACTGAAGCTTTCTTT. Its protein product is CASSPGQGVPGDTEAFF.

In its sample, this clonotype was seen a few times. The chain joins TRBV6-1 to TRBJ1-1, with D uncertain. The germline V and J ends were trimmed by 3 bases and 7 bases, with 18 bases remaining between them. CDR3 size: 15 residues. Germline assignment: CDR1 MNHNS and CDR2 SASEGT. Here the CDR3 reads CASSELAHGRDEAFF. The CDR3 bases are TGTGCCAGCAGTGAGTTGGCCCATGGGAGGGATGAAGCTTTCTTT.

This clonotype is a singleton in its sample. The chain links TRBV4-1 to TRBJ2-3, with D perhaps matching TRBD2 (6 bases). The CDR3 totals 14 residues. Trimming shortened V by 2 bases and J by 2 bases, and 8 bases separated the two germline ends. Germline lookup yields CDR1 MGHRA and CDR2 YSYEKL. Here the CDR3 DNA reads TGCGCCAGCAGCCAAAGCGGGTACACAGATACGCAGTATTTT. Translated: CASSQSGYTDTQYF.

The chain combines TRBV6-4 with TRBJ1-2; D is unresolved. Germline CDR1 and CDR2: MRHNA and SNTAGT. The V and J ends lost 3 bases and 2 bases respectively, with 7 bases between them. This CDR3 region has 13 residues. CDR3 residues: CASSDGPNYGYTF. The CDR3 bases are TGTGCCAGCAGTGATGGCCCGAACTATGGCTACACCTTC.

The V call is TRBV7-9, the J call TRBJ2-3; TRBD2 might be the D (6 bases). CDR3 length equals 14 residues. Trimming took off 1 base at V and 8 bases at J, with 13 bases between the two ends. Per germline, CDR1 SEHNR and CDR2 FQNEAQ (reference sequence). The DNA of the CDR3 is TGTGCCAGCAGCTTAGGAGGTGACGGGGGTACGCAGTATTTT. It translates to CASSLGGDGGTQYF.

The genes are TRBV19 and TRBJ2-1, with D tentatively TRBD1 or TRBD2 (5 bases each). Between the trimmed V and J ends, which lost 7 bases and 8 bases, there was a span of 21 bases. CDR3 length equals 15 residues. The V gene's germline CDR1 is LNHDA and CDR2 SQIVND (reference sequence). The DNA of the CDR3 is TGTGCCAGTACCCTCCCGGGACGGAGGATGGATGAGCAGTTCTTC. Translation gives CASTLPGRRMDEQFF.

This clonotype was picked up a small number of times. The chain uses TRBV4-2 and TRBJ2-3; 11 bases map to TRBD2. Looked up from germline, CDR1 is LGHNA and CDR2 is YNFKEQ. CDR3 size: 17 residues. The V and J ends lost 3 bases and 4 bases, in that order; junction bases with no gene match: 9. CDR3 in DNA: TGTGCCAGCAGCCACTCGGGACTAGCGGAAGGGGCAGATACGCAGTATTTT. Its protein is CASSHSGLAEGADTQYF.

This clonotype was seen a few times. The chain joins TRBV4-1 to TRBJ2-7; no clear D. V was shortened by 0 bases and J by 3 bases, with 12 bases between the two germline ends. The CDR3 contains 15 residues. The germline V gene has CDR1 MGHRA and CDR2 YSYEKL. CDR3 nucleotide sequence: TGCGCCAGCAGCCAAGATCAAGACGGGCTCTACGAGCAGTACTTC. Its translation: CASSQDQDGLYEQYF.

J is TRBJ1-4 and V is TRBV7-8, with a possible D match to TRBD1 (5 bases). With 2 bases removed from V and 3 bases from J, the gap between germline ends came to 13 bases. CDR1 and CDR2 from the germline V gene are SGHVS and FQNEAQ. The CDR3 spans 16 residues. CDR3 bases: TGTGCCAGCAGCTTAAGCCCGCCGGGACCTAATGAAAAACTGTTTTTT. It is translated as CASSLSPPGPNEKLFF.

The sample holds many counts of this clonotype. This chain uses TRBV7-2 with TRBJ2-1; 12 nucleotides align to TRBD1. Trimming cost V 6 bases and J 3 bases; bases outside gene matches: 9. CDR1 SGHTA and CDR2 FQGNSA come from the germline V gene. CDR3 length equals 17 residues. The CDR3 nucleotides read TGTGCCAGCAGACCCGGGACAGGGGGCCCAGGCTACAATGAGCAGTTCTTC. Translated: CASRPGTGGPGYNEQFF.

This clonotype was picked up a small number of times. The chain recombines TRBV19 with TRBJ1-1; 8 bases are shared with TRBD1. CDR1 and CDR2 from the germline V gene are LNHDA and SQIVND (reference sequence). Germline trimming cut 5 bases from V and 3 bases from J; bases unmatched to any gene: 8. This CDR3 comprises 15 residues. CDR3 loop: CASSPQGARDTEAFF. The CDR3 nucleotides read TGTGCCAGTAGTCCCCAGGGGGCGCGGGACACTGAAGCTTTCTTT.

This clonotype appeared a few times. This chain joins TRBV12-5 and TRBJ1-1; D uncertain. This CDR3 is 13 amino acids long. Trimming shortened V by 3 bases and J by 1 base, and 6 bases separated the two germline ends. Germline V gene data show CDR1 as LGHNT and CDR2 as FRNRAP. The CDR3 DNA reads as TGTGCTAGTGGTTTTGACCAGAACACTGAAGCTTTCTTT. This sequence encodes CASGFDQNTEAFF.

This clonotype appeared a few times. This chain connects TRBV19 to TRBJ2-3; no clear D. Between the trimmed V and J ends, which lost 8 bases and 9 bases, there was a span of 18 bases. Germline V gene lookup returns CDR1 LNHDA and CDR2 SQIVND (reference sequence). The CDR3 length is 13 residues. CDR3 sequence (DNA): TGTGCCAGTTCCCCCGCGCGCCTTGGGACGCAGTATTTT. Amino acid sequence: CASSPARLGTQYF.

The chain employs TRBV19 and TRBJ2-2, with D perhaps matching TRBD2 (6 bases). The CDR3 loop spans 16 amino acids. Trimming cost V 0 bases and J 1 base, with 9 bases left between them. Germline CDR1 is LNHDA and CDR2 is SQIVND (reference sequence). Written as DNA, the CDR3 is TGTGCCAGTAGTATAGATCTGCGGGGGAACACCGGGGAGCTGTTTTTT. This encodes CASSIDLRGNTGELFF. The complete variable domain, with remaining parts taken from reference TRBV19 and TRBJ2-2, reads DGGITQSPKYLFRKEGQNVTLSCEQNLNHDAMYWYRQDPGQGLRLIYYSQIVNDFQKGDIAEGYSVSREKKESFPLTVTSAQKNPTAFYLCASSIDLRGNTGELFFGEGSRLTVL.

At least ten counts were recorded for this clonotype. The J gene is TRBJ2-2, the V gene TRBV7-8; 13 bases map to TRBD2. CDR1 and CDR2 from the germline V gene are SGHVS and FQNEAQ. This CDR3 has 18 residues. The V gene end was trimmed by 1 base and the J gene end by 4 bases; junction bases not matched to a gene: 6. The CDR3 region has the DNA TGTGCCAGCAGCTTAGTACTAGCGGGAGGGCCCGGCACCGGGGAGCTGTTTTTT. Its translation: CASSLVLAGGPGTGELFF.

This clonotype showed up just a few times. Here the CDR3 reads CASSLYDMTGGYTEAFF. DNA for the CDR3: TGTGCCAGCAGTTTATACGATATGACAGGGGGATACACTGAAGCTTTCTTT. This chain links TRBV28 with TRBJ1-1, with 9 bases fitting TRBD1. CDR3 length: 17 residues. The V and J ends lost 1 base and 3 bases, in that order; junction bases with no gene match: 9. CDR1 and CDR2 (germline): MDHEN, SYDVKM.

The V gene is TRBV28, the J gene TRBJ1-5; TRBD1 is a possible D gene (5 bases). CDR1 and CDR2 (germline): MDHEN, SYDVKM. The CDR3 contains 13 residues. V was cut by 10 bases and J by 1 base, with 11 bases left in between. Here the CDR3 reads CAITQGSNQPQHF. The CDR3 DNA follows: TGTGCCATCACTCAGGGAAGCAATCAGCCCCAGCATTTT.

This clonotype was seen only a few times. In DNA form, the CDR3 reads TGTGCCAGCAGCATGATCCTAGCGGGGGCCTCCTACGAGCAGTACTTC. Translation: CASSMILAGASYEQYF. The gene calls are TRBV7-6 and TRBJ2-7; 10 nucleotides agree with TRBD2. With V trimmed by 5 bases and J by 0 bases, 7 bases remained unmatched. There are 16 residues in the CDR3. Germline CDR1 SGHVS, CDR2 FNYEAQ.

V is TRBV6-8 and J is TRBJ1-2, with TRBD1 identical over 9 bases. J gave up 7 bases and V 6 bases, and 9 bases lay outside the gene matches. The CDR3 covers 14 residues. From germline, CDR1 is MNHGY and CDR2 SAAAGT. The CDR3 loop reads CASRTGTGNSGYTF. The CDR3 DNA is TGTGCCAGCAGAACCGGGACAGGGAACAGTGGCTACACCTTC.

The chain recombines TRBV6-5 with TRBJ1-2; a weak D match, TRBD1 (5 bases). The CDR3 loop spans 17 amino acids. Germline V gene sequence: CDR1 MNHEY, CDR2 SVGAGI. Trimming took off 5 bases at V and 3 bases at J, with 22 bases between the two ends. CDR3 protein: CASSITGTLNGDYGYTF. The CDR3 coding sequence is TGTGCCAGCAGTATCACCGGGACTCTCAATGGGGACTATGGCTACACCTTC.

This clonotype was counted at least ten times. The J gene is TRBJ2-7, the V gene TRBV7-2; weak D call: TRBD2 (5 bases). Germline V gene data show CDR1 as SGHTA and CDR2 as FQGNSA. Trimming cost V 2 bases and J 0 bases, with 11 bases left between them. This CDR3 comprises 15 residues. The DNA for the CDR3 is TGTGCCAGCAGCTTATTCGGGGATTACTCCTACGAGCAGTACTTC. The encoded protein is CASSLFGDYSYEQYF. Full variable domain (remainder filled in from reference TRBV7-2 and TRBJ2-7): GAGVSQSPSNKVTEKGKDVELRCDPISGHTALYWYRQSLGQGLEFLIYFQGNSAPDKSGLPSDRFSAERTGGSVSTLTIQRTQQEDSAVYLCASSLFGDYSYEQYFGPGTRLTVT.

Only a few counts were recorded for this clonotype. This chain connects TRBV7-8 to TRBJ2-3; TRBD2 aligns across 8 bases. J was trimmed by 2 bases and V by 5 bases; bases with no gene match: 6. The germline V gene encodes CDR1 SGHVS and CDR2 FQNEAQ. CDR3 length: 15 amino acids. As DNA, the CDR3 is TGTGCCAGCAGCCTGAGCGGGGGACCCACAGATACGCAGTATTTT. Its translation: CASSLSGGPTDTQYF.

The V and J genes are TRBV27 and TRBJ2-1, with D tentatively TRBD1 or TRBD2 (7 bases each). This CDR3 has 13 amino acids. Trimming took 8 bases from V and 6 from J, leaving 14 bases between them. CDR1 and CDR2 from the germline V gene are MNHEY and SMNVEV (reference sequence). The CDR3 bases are TGTGCCAGCGGGAGGGGGCTGCCCAATGAGCAGTTCTTC. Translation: CASGRGLPNEQFF.

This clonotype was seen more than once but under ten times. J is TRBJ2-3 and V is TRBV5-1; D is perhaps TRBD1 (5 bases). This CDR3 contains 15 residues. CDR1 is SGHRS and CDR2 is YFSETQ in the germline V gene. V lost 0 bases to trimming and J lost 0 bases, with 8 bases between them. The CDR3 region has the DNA TGCGCCAGCAGCTTGGGACAGACTAGCACAGATACGCAGTATTTT. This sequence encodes CASSLGQTSTDTQYF.

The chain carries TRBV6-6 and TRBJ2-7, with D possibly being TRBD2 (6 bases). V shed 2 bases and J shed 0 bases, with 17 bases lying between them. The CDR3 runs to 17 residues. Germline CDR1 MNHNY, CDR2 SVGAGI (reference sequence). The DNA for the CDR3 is TGTGCCAGCAGTTACCCTAACGGGGCGGGAAGCTCCTACGAGCAGTACTTC. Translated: CASSYPNGAGSSYEQYF.

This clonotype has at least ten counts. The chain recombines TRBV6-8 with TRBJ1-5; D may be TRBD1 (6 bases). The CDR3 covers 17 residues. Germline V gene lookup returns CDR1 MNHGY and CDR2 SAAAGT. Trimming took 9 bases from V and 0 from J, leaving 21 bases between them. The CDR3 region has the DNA TGTGCCAGTTGGGGTAAGGACAGTCGATATAGCAATCAGCCCCAGCATTTT. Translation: CASWGKDSRYSNQPQHF.